This TCR beta chain was obtained from a study of lymphopenia after photon versus proton radiotherapy. Germline CDR1 reads LNHDA; CDR2 reads SQIVND (reference sequence). V gave up 6 bases and J gave up 7 bases; unmatched junction bases: 9. This CDR3 comprises 16 residues. Study-level points and caveats: Authors raise, but do not show, better survival with proton therapy. Proton therapy kept repertoires fairly stable, unlike photons, which gained effector/memory cells. After lymphocyte nadir, photon-treated repertoires showed oligoclonal expansion, especially CD8+ Temra. Post-nadir TCR diversity decline inversely tracked overall survival among those who died.

As to this clone: The antigen is not known.

Produced via immunoSEQ multiplex PCR; TCRdb's table is partial and in-frame only. Found here are about 30,000 clones, under 90% of them singletons; the top ten hold about 7%. This sample comprised peripheral blood, obtained from a patient treated with photon-based radiotherapy. V gene TRBV19 combines with J gene TRBJ2-2; 12 bases agree with TRBD2. The receptor's source is a woman aged 45-65 years with pancreatic cancer. The DNA of the CDR3 is TGTGCCAGTAGAAAACTAGCGGGAGGCGGTAGCGGGGAGCTGTTTTTT. Amino acids: CASRKLAGGGSGELFF.